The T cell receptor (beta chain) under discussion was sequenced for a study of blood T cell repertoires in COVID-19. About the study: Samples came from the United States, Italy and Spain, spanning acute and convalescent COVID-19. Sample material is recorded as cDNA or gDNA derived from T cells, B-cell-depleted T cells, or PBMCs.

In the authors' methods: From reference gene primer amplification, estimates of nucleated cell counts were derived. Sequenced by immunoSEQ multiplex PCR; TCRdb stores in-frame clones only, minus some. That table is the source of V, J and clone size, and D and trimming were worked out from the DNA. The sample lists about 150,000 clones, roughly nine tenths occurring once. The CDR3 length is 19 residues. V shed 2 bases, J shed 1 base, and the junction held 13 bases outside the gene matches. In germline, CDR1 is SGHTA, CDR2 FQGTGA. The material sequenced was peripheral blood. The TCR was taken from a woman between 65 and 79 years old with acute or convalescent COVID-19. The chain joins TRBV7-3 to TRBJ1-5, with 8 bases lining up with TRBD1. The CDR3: CASSLSGRTGKRSNQPQHF. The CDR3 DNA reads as TGTGCCAGCAGCTTATCGGGCAGGACAGGGAAGAGGAGCAATCAGCCCCAGCATTTT. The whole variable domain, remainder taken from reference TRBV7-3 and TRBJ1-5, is GAGVSQTPSNKVTEKGKYVELRCDPISGHTALYWYRQSLGQGPEFLIYFQGTGAADDSGLPNDRFFAVRPEGSVSTLKIQRTERGDSAVYLCASSLSGRTGKRSNQPQHFGDGTRLSIL.